The T cell receptor beta chain under discussion was sequenced for a study of graft-versus-host responses after intestinal transplantation. Background on the study: Grafts were multivisceral, liver-intestinal, or isolated intestinal. Tacrolimus plus steroids were given to all recipients for 2 to 4 years, preceded by anti-thymocyte globulin induction.

Responders (roughly 200,000, CFSE-labeled) were co-plated with roughly 200,000 irradiated, violet-dye-labeled stimulators. Measured with immunoSEQ multiplex PCR; TCRdb has only the in-frame clones, and not every one. The sample lists about 10,000 clones; roughly a third were seen once. This CDR3 region has 16 residues. V lost 1 base, J lost 4 bases, and 13 bases lay in between. Germline-derived CDR1 and CDR2 are MNHNS and SASEGT. The rearrangement uses TRBV6-1 and TRBJ2-2; tentatively, D is TRBD2 (5 bases). Material: alloreactive CD8+ T cells from a mixed lymphocyte reaction culture, obtained before intestinal transplant. Documented subset: CFSE-low proliferating T cells sorted from roughly six-day pre-transplant mixed lymphocyte reaction (GvH or HvG direction). The receptor comes from a human patient who received an intestinal transplant. As DNA, the CDR3 is TGTGCCAGCAGTGAAGTCGGCGGGCAAGGCACCGGGGAGCTGTTTTTT. This translates into CASSEVGGQGTGELFF.